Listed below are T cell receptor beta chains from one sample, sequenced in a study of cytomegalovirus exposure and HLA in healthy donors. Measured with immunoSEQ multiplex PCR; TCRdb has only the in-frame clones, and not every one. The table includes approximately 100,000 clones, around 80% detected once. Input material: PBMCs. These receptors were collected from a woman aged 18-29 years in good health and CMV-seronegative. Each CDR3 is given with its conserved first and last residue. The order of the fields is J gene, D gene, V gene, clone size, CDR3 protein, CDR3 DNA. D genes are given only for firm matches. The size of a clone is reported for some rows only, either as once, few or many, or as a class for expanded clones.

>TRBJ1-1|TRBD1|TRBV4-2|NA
CASSQDLGTGWRITEAFF
TGTGCCAGCAGCCAAGATTTAGGGACAGGGTGGAGGATTACTGAAGCTTTCTTT
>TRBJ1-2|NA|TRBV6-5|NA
CASSPTGDYGYTF
TGTGCCAGCAGTCCTACAGGAGACTATGGCTACACCTTC
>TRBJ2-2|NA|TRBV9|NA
CASTPDGGARGTGELFF
TGTGCCAGCACCCCTGATGGAGGGGCGCGGGGCACCGGGGAGCTGTTTTTT
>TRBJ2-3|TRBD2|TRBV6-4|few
CASSESAGGTDTQYF
TGTGCCAGCAGTGAATCAGCGGGAGGCACAGATACGCAGTATTTT
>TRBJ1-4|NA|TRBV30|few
CAWTQINEKLFF
TGTGCCTGGACTCAGATTAATGAAAAACTGTTTTTT
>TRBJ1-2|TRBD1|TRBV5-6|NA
CASSLQDRVGYGYTF
TGTGCCAGCAGCTTGCAGGACAGGGTAGGCTATGGCTACACCTTC
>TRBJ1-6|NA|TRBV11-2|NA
CASSLEAVPGSPLHF
TGTGCCAGCAGCTTAGAAGCCGTACCGGGTTCACCCCTCCACTTT
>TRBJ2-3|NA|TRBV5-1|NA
CASSLGPDFTDTQYF
TGCGCCAGCAGCTTGGGCCCGGACTTCACAGATACGCAGTATTTT
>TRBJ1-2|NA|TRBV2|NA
CASRAPGRYGYTF
TGTGCCAGCAGAGCCCCCGGTCGATATGGCTACACCTTC
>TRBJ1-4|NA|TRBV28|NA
CASRTGNEKLFF
TGTGCCAGCCGTACAGGGAATGAAAAACTGTTTTTT
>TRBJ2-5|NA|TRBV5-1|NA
CASSFIPSTGSGETQYF
TGCGCCAGCAGCTTCATCCCCTCCACAGGGAGTGGGGAGACCCAGTACTTC
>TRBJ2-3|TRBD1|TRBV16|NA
CASSQGWTGVTDTQYF
TGTGCCAGCAGCCAAGGATGGACAGGCGTGACAGATACGCAGTATTTT
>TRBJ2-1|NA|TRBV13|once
CASSPRIPNEQFF
TGTGCCAGCTCGCCTAGAATCCCCAATGAGCAGTTCTTC
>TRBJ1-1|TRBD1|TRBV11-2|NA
CASSRQGRNTEAFF
TGTGCCAGCAGCCGACAGGGTAGGAACACTGAAGCTTTCTTT
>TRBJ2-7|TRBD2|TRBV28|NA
CASSLGLAYEQYF
TGTGCCAGCAGTTTAGGACTAGCCTACGAGCAGTACTTC
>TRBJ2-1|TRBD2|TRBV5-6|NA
CASNLAGGINEQFF
TGTGCCAGCAACTTAGCGGGAGGGATCAATGAGCAGTTCTTC
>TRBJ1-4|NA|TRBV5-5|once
CASSLYSGGGSEKLFF
TGTGCCAGCAGCCTGTACTCCGGGGGAGGGAGTGAAAAACTGTTTTTT
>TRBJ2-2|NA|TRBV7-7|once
CASSPNQNTGELFF
TGTGCCAGCAGCCCAAATCAGAACACCGGGGAGCTGTTTTTT
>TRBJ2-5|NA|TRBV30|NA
CAWSPSHTRETQYF
TGTGCCTGGAGTCCGTCCCATACCAGAGAGACCCAGTACTTC
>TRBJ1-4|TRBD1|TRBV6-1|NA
CASLPGTGRGKLFF
TGTGCCAGCCTGCCTGGGACAGGGAGGGGAAAACTGTTTTTT
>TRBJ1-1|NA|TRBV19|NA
CASSNRNTEAFF
TGTGCCAGTAGTAACAGGAACACTGAAGCTTTCTTT
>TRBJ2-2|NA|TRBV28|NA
CASSLGERDTGELFF
TGTGCCAGCAGTTTGGGGGAGCGGGACACCGGGGAGCTGTTTTTT
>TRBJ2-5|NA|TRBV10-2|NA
CASSERRQGLPRQETQYF
TGCGCCAGCAGTGAGCGCCGGCAGGGACTTCCAAGGCAAGAGACCCAGTACTTC
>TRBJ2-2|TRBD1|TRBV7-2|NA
CASSSRDRVTGELFF
TGTGCCAGCAGCTCTCGGGACAGGGTGACCGGGGAGCTGTTTTTT
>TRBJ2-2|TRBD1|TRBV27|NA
CASSFGTGAGELFF
TGTGCCAGCAGTTTCGGGACAGGGGCCGGGGAGCTGTTTTTT
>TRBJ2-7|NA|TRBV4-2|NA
CASSQDRDTAYEQYF
TGTGCCAGCAGCCAAGACCGGGACACCGCGTACGAGCAGTACTTC
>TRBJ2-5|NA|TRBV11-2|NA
CASNNPRQGHNNQETQYF
TGTGCCAGCAACAACCCCCGGCAGGGCCACAATAACCAAGAGACCCAGTACTTC
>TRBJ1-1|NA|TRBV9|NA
CASSVGLANTEAFF
TGTGCCAGCAGCGTGGGACTCGCGAACACTGAAGCTTTCTTT
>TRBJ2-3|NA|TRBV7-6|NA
CASSPRTVRSGTQYF
TGTGCCAGCAGCCCAAGAACCGTCCGGTCGGGTACGCAGTATTTT
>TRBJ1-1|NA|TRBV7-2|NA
CASSLDRGNTEAFF
TGTGCCAGCAGCTTAGATCGGGGGAACACTGAAGCTTTCTTT
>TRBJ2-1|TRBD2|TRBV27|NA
CASSQHSGSRINEQFF
TGTGCCAGCAGTCAACATAGCGGGAGCAGGATCAATGAGCAGTTCTTC
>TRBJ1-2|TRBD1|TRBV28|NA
CATCLEDRAYGYTF
TGTGCCACATGTCTCGAAGACAGGGCCTATGGCTACACCTTC
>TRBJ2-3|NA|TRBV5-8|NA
CAGEAGATTDTQYF
TGTGCCGGCGAGGCAGGGGCGACGACAGATACGCAGTATTTT
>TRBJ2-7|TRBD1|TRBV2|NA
CASIRTGGSYEQYF
TGTGCCAGCATTAGGACAGGGGGCTCCTACGAGCAGTACTTC
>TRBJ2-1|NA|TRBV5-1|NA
CASSERGNEQFF
TGCGCCAGCAGCGAACGGGGCAATGAGCAGTTCTTC
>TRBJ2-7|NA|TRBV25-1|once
CASSGNPSYYEQYF
TGTGCCAGCAGTGGAAACCCCTCCTACTACGAGCAGTACTTC
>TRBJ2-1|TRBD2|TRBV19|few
CASSRGSGGHYRNEQFF
TGTGCCAGTAGTAGAGGTAGCGGGGGACACTACAGGAATGAGCAGTTCTTC
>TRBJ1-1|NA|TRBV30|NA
CAWVRVAAEAFF
TGTGCCTGGGTCAGGGTTGCGGCTGAAGCTTTCTTT
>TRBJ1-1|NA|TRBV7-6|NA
CASSLVQGTEAFF
TGTGCCAGCAGCTTAGTGCAGGGAACTGAAGCTTTCTTT
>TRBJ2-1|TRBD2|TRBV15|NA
CATSRVAGSYNEQFF
TGTGCCACCAGCAGAGTAGCGGGCTCCTACAATGAGCAGTTCTTC
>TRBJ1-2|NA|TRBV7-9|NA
CASSEGGPLNYGYTF
TGTGCCAGCTCCGAGGGGGGGCCCCTTAACTATGGCTACACCTTC
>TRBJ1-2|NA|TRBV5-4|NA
CASSSTGSNYGYTF
TGTGCCAGCAGCTCTACAGGGAGTAACTATGGCTACACCTTC
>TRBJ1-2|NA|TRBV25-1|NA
CASRGGVRSNYGYTF
TGTGCCAGCAGAGGCGGGGTCAGATCTAACTATGGCTACACCTTC
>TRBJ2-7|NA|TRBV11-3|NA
CASSDADSYEQYF
TGTGCCAGCAGCGATGCCGATAGCTACGAGCAGTACTTC
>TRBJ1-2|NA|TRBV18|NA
CASSPSGQPNYGYTF
TGTGCCAGCTCACCCTCGGGTCAGCCTAACTATGGCTACACCTTC
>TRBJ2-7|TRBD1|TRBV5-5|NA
CASSLTGGNEQYF
TGTGCCAGCAGCTTGACAGGGGGCAACGAGCAGTACTTC
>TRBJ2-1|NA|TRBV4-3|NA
CASSQDLGGVYEQFF
TGCGCCAGCAGCCAAGATCTCGGCGGGGTGTATGAGCAGTTCTTC
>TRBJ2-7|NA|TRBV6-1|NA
CASSEQSGGGNYEQYF
TGTGCCAGCAGTGAACAATCAGGGGGAGGTAACTACGAGCAGTACTTC
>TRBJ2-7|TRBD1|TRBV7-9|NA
CASSGTANSYEQYF
TGTGCCAGCAGCGGGACAGCGAACTCCTACGAGCAGTACTTC
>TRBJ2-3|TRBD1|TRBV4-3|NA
CASSQRQGLSTDTQYF
TGCGCCAGCAGCCAACGACAGGGCCTAAGCACAGATACGCAGTATTTT
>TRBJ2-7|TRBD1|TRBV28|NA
CASSLGDRVSEQYF
TGTGCCAGCAGTCTGGGGGACAGGGTGTCCGAGCAGTACTTC
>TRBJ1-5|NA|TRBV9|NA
CASSVGGGQEPQHF
TGTGCCAGCAGCGTAGGAGGAGGGCAAGAGCCCCAGCATTTT
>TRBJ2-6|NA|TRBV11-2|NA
CASSLIVGGTSGANVLTF
TGTGCCAGCAGCTTAATAGTCGGTGGGACATCTGGGGCCAACGTCCTGACTTTC
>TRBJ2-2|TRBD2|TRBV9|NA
CASSPPPGLGTAGELFF
TGTGCCAGCAGTCCCCCCCCGGGACTAGGAACGGCCGGGGAGCTGTTTTTT
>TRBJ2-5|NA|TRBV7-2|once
CASSPGTSPWTQYF
TGTGCCAGCAGCCCGGGGACTTCACCGTGGACCCAGTACTTC